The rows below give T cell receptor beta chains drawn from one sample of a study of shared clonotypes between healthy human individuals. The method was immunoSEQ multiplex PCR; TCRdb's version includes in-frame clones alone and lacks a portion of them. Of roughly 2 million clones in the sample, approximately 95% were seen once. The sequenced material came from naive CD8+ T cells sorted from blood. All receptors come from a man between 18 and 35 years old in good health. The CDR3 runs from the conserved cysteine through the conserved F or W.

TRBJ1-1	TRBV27	CASKQGAIGTEAFF
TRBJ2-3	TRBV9	CASSDRDRGPSGSTDTQYF
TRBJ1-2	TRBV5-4	CASRGEQGPCTF
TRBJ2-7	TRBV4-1	CASSRGTGGLYEQYF
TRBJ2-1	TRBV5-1	CASSSGPGTSGRMPYNEQFF
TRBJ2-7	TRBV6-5	CASSYSEGYEQYF
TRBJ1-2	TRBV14	CASSLAPNYGYTF
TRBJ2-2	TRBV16	CASSRPGGGNTGELFF
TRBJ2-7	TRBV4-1	CASSQAPGGPYEQYF
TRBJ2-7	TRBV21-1	CASSKAGHPRNRDRGQGSHEQYF
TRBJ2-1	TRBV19	CASSTNPDNEQFF
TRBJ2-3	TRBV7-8	CASSTTSGDSTDTQYF
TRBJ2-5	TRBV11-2	CASSLELAGGETQYF
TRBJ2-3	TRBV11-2	CASGDEPTSGADTQYF
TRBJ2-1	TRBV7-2	CASSKAGTSGGSYNEQFF
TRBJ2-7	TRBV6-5	CASSYRPGQGSYEQYF
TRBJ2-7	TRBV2	CASSEARPLNVEGFLSYEQYF
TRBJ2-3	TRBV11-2	CASSLESGARPSTDTQYF
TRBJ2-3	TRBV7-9	CASSSTTGATDTQYF
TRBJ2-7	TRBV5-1	CASSLEPGLSSYEQYF
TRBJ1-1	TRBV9	CASSYEGTLNTEAFF
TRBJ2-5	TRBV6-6	CASSYRRDQETQYF
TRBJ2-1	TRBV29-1	CSGTGDFNEQFF
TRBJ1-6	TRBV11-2	CASSLTDYNSPLHF
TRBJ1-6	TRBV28	CASTEGVAGGSSYNSPLHF
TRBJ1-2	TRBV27	CASSYLGNEEEGINYGYTF
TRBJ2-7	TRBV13	CASSQLASYEQYF
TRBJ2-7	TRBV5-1	CASSSGLAGHEQYF